This T cell receptor (beta chain) was observed in a study of cytotoxic CD8 clonotypes in ibrutinib-treated CLL. Study context: The authors obtained response samples at a median of around 12 months of treatment, range 6 to 36.

TCRdb's table, derived via immunoSEQ multiplex PCR, lists solely in-frame clones and lacks some. In the table there are over 120,000 clones, 80% of which are singletons. Germline V gene data show CDR1 as SGHRS and CDR2 as YFSETQ. The CDR3 sequence is 13 residues long. V lost 5 bases, J lost 6 bases, and 11 bases lay in between. Comments on this clone: The antigen remains undetermined.

The study, taken as a whole, reports: Public clonotypes proved infrequent, and on treatment they shrank or remained steady.

The sequenced sample was PBMCs, obtained after 36 months of ibrutinib treatment. This chain joins TRBV5-1 and TRBJ2-2, with D tentatively TRBD1 (6 bases). This receptor was taken from a human donor with chronic lymphocytic leukemia. The CDR3 region is CASRTGVAGELFF. CDR3 nucleotide sequence: TGCGCCAGCAGGACAGGCGTGGCCGGGGAGCTGTTTTTT.